These 29 T cell receptor beta chains came from one sample sequenced in a study of response to subunit inactivated influenza vaccine. Via MiXCR, TCRdb re-called the RT-PCR reads, giving one row per CDR3 protein. The sample contains roughly 670,000 distinct CDR3 sequences, 14% of which appear only once. The sequences come from PBMCs from blood, collected around two weeks before vaccination. These TCRs come from a man aged 45-65 years who received an inactivated influenza vaccine.

This clonotype was counted a few times. The chain couples TRBV6-1 to TRBJ1-1; D not certain. Germline V lookup: CDR1 MNHNS, CDR2 SASEGT. V was trimmed by 6 bases and J by 3 bases, leaving 11 bases between them. This CDR3 comprises 13 residues. In DNA form, the CDR3 reads TGTGCCAGCAGGAATACCTGGGACACTGAAGCTTTCTTT. Amino acid sequence: CASRNTWDTEAFF.

The J gene is TRBJ2-1, the V gene TRBV5-6; 10 bases agree with TRBD2. The CDR3 contains 17 residues. In germline, CDR1 is SGHDT, CDR2 YYEEEE. V lost 4 bases to trimming and J lost 4 bases; unmatched junction nucleotides: 11. The CDR3 loop is CASSRITGTSVYNEQFF. CDR3 nucleotides: TGTGCCAGCAGCCGCATAACCGGGACTAGCGTTTACAATGAGCAGTTCTTC.

This clonotype was counted a few times. The chain links TRBV11-2 to TRBJ2-1; 8 nucleotides line up with TRBD1. V lost 3 bases, J lost 6 bases, and 4 bases stayed unmatched. Germline V gene data show CDR1 as SGHAT and CDR2 as FQNNGV. This CDR3 is 14 amino acids long. The CDR3 is CASSLSQGGNEQFF. The CDR3 coding sequence is TGTGCCAGCAGCTTGTCACAGGGGGGCAATGAGCAGTTCTTC.

This clonotype came up a few times. The V call is TRBV20-1, the J call TRBJ2-7; weak D call: TRBD2 (7 bases). Germline assignment: CDR1 DFQATT and CDR2 SNEGSKA (reference sequence). The germline V and J ends were trimmed by 0 bases and 4 bases, with 16 bases remaining between them. The CDR3 is 15 residues long. The CDR3 sequence is CSARDRGEGGYEQYF. CDR3 in DNA: TGCAGTGCTAGAGATCGTGGGGAGGGGGGATACGAGCAGTACTTC.

This clonotype was picked up a small number of times. The rearrangement links TRBV15 to TRBJ1-2; D is ambiguous. Germline V gene data show CDR1 as LNHNV and CDR2 as YYDKDF (reference sequence). The V and J ends lost 4 bases and 5 bases respectively, with 20 bases between them. The CDR3 loop spans 16 amino acids. CDR3 residues: CATSTGRIDSVYGYTF. The CDR3 DNA is TGTGCCACCAGCACCGGACGTATAGATAGTGTTTATGGCTACACCTTC.

This clonotype has a handful of counts. The chain has TRBV14 and TRBJ2-7; D is ambiguous. Germline V gives CDR1 SGHDN, CDR2 FVKESK. CDR3 length: 14 residues. V lost 6 bases to trimming and J lost 3 bases, with 15 bases between them. The CDR3 loop reads CASRDNGRNYEQYF. The DNA for the CDR3 is TGTGCCAGCAGAGACAACGGTCGGAACTACGAGCAGTACTTC.

This clonotype was counted a few times. The V call is TRBV30, the J call TRBJ1-5, with D unresolved. CDR1 and CDR2 (germline): GTSNPN, SVGIG (reference sequence). Trimming removed 2 bases at V and 1 base at J, with 6 bases between. The CDR3 contains 13 residues. DNA of the CDR3: TGTGCCTGGAGTTCACACAGCAATCAGCCCCAGCATTTT. The encoded protein is CAWSSHSNQPQHF.

This chain connects TRBV12-3 or TRBV12-4 to TRBJ1-2, with TRBD1 matching over 7 bases. The V gene end was trimmed by 6 bases and the J gene end by 8 bases; junction bases not matched to a gene: 12. This CDR3 has 14 residues. The CDR3 here is CASRGTGQVRGYTF. CDR3 coding DNA: TGTGCCAGCAGGGGGACCGGACAGGTCCGGGGCTACACCTTC.

The chain links TRBV20-1 to TRBJ2-7; tentatively, D is TRBD1 (6 bases). Germline lookup yields CDR1 DFQATT and CDR2 SNEGSKA (reference sequence). The CDR3 sequence is 14 residues long. Trimming cost V 6 bases and J 5 bases, with 20 bases left between them. In nucleotides, the CDR3 is TGCAGTGCAACAGGACTTATACAGGGCCACGAGCAGTACTTC. Encoded protein: CSATGLIQGHEQYF.

This clonotype was recorded a few times. The rearrangement uses TRBV7-3 and TRBJ2-2; D unclear. The CDR3 has 11 amino acids. V lost 8 bases to trimming and J lost 5 bases, with 6 bases between them. Germline V lookup: CDR1 SGHTA, CDR2 FQGTGA. The CDR3 spells CASGSTGELFF. CDR3 bases: TGTGCCAGCGGTAGTACCGGGGAGCTGTTTTTT.

This clonotype was counted ten times or more. The chain employs TRBV29-1 and TRBJ1-5, with D maybe TRBD1 (6 bases). Germline CDR1 is SQVTM and CDR2 is ANQGSEA. V was trimmed by 4 bases and J by 9 bases, leaving 19 bases between them. The CDR3 has 14 residues. The CDR3 nucleotides read TGCAGCGTTGGAGTAACAGGGAACAGTGGGCCCCAGCATTTT. This gives the protein CSVGVTGNSGPQHF.

The chain carries TRBV28 and TRBJ1-1, with D hard to call. This CDR3 region has 15 residues. V was pared by 3 bases and J by 1 base, with 12 bases between. The germline CDR1 and CDR2 sequences are MDHEN and SYDVKM. CDR3 protein: CASSLSAAGNTEAFF. The CDR3 nucleotides read TGTGCCAGCAGTTTGAGCGCGGCAGGGAACACTGAAGCTTTCTTT.

This clonotype has only a few counts. This chain uses TRBV10-3 with TRBJ2-5, with D uncertain. Between the trimmed V and J ends, which lost 10 bases and 1 base, there was a span of 13 bases. The CDR3 has 13 residues. The V gene's germline CDR1 is ENHRY and CDR2 SYGVKD. In nucleotides, the CDR3 is TGTGCCACCTCGTGGGGTATCCAAGAGACCCAGTACTTC. Encoded protein: CATSWGIQETQYF.

This rearrangement joins TRBV5-1 to TRBJ2-3; D ambiguous. Germline values: CDR1 SGHRS, CDR2 YFSETQ. CDR3 size: 14 residues. Between the trimmed V and J ends, which lost 1 base and 6 bases, there was a span of 12 bases. CDR3 coding DNA: TGCGCCAGCAGCTTGAGTGCCCTCGGGGATACGCAGTATTTT. This encodes CASSLSALGDTQYF.

This clonotype was seen repeatedly, ten times or more. V gene TRBV7-2 combines with J gene TRBJ2-3; TRBD2 matches at 9 bases. Germline V gene lookup returns CDR1 SGHTA and CDR2 FQGNSA. This CDR3 has 17 residues. With 4 bases clipped from V and 2 bases from J, the junction kept 10 bases outside the gene matches. The DNA of the CDR3 is TGTGCCAGCAGCTCTCTAAGACTAGCGGATAACACAGATACGCAGTATTTT. It codes for CASSSLRLADNTDTQYF.

This clonotype appeared a few times. V gene TRBV7-2 combines with J gene TRBJ2-1; D might be TRBD1 or TRBD2, each matching 5 bases. From germline, CDR1 is SGHTA and CDR2 FQGNSA. V gave up 4 bases and J gave up 9 bases, with 16 bases separating them. The CDR3 length is 14 residues. The CDR3 DNA sequence: TGTGCCAGCAGCTCGGGACCCAGAAGCTTTGAGCAGTTCTTC. Translated, it gives CASSSGPRSFEQFF.

This clonotype was detected only a few times. The gene calls are TRBV20-1 and TRBJ1-1; possibly TRBD1 for D (5 bases). Trimming stripped 1 base from V and 0 bases from J, with 12 bases between. CDR3 length: 15 amino acids. Germline V CDR1 and CDR2: DFQATT, SNEGSKA (reference sequence). The CDR3 nucleotides are TGCAGTGCTAGAGCGGGGGGGTTTCTGAACACTGAAGCTTTCTTT. Protein product: CSARAGGFLNTEAFF.

This clonotype was found a few times. The chain links TRBV10-3 to TRBJ1-5; D is perhaps TRBD1 (5 bases). The length of the CDR3 is 14 residues. Germline V lookup: CDR1 ENHRY, CDR2 SYGVKD. V was clipped by 2 bases and J by 0 bases, with 5 bases between them. CDR3 protein: CAISEGTSNQPQHF. CDR3 bases: TGTGCCATCAGTGAGGGGACTAGCAATCAGCCCCAGCATTTT.

The J gene is TRBJ2-7, the V gene TRBV30, with D unresolved. V was trimmed by 5 bases and J by 2 bases, leaving 4 bases between them. The CDR3 has 10 amino acids. Per the germline V gene, CDR1 is GTSNPN and CDR2 is SVGIG (reference sequence). CDR3 residues: CAWGPYEQYF. The CDR3 nucleotides read TGTGCCTGGGGTCCCTACGAGCAGTACTTC.

The rearrangement uses TRBV7-6 and TRBJ2-5; TRBD2 aligns across 10 bases. The J segment lost 2 bases and the V segment lost 1 base, leaving 10 bases of the junction unmatched. The CDR3 loop spans 18 amino acids. The V gene's germline CDR1 is SGHVS and CDR2 FNYEAQ. The CDR3 DNA sequence: TGTGCCAGCAGCTTAGGCCAGCGGGAGGGGTTTAGACAAGAGACCCAGTACTTC. It is translated as CASSLGQREGFRQETQYF.

The table lists this clonotype with a few counts. The V call is TRBV2, the J call TRBJ1-4; D gene unclear. This CDR3 region has 14 residues. Trimming removed 8 bases at V and 7 bases at J, with 17 bases between. The germline V gene encodes CDR1 SNHLY and CDR2 FYNNEI. CDR3 nucleotide sequence: TGTGCCAGCCTAGCGGTCGCCCTTGGTGAAAAACTGTTTTTT. The encoded protein is CASLAVALGEKLFF.

This clonotype was picked up a small number of times. This chain links TRBV12-3 or TRBV12-4 with TRBJ2-3, with 9 bases identical to TRBD2. This CDR3 is built from 15 residues. The junction had 5 bases not matched to a gene; V was cut back by 3 bases and J by 4 bases. The CDR3 DNA is TGTGCCAGCAGTTTCACTAGCGGGCGGTCAGATACGCAGTATTTT. This codes for CASSFTSGRSDTQYF.

At least ten counts were recorded for this clonotype. The chain has TRBV7-2 and TRBJ1-2, with D uncertain. The CDR3 loop spans 13 amino acids. V was pared by 3 bases and J by 8 bases, with 13 bases between. Germline V gene sequence: CDR1 SGHTA, CDR2 FQGNSA. In DNA, the CDR3 is TGTGCCAGCAGCTTCGGAGGAGGACCCGGCTACACCTTC. Protein product: CASSFGGGPGYTF.

The chain employs TRBV5-4 and TRBJ2-1; 10 nucleotides agree with TRBD2. This CDR3 contains 15 residues. Per the germline V gene, CDR1 is SGHNT and CDR2 is YYREEE (reference sequence). V lost 1 base, J lost 7 bases, and 5 bases stayed unmatched. The CDR3: CASSLPLAGANEQFF. DNA of the CDR3: TGTGCCAGCAGCTTGCCGCTAGCGGGGGCAAATGAGCAGTTCTTC.

This rearrangement joins TRBV4-1 to TRBJ2-3; D possibly matches TRBD1 or TRBD2 (5 bases each). V was trimmed by 3 bases and J by 3 bases, leaving 16 bases between them. The CDR3 consists of 16 residues. From germline, CDR1 is MGHRA and CDR2 YSYEKL. For the CDR3, the DNA is TGCGCCAGCAGCCAGAGGGGACCCCCCCGTACAGATACGCAGTATTTT. Its translation: CASSQRGPPRTDTQYF.

The rearrangement joins TRBV20-1 to TRBJ2-7; weak D call: TRBD2 (5 bases). V was clipped by 1 base and J by 0 bases, with 10 bases between them. The CDR3 is made up of 14 amino acids. The germline V gene has CDR1 DFQATT and CDR2 SNEGSKA (reference sequence). CDR3 DNA: TGCAGTGCTAGAGGGACTTTCCGCTCCTACGAGCAGTACTTC. It encodes CSARGTFRSYEQYF.

This clonotype turned up a few times. The junction departs from germline at one end; a sequencing error may be responsible. This rearrangement joins TRBV29-1 to TRBJ2-3; D assignment may be TRBD1 or TRBD2 (6 bases each). The V gene's germline CDR1 is SQVTM and CDR2 ANQGSEA. CDR3 length equals 15 residues. CDR3 nucleotide sequence: TGCAGCGTCGTAAAGGACAGCGGGCGCACAGATACGCAGTGTTTT. It codes for CSVVKDSGRTDTQCF.

The chain is built from TRBV18 and TRBJ1-1; TRBD1 matches 8 bases. This CDR3 spans 15 amino acids. The germline CDR1 and CDR2 sequences are KGHSH and LQKENI. Germline trimming cut 2 bases from V and 1 base from J; bases unmatched to any gene: 3. The CDR3 region is CASSPLTGANTEAFF. The CDR3 DNA reads as TGTGCCAGCTCACCATTGACAGGGGCGAACACTGAAGCTTTCTTT.

The chain links TRBV5-1 to TRBJ2-5, with D hard to call. V was cut by 0 bases and J by 4 bases, with 7 bases left in between. CDR1 and CDR2 from the germline V gene are SGHRS and YFSETQ. The CDR3 loop spans 13 amino acids. CDR3 in amino acids: CASSLESRETQYF. CDR3 DNA sequence: TGCGCCAGCAGCTTGGAGTCCCGAGAGACCCAGTACTTC.